What follows is one T cell receptor (beta chain) and its context. This entry comes from a study of cytotoxic CD8 clonotypes in ibrutinib-treated CLL. Clones were read by immunoSEQ multiplex PCR, and TCRdb kept only the in-frame ones, dropping some. The sample includes about 45,000 clones, over 50% seen only once; the top ten take 20% to 25%. The CDR3 has 14 amino acids. In germline, CDR1 is SGDLS, CDR2 YYNGEE. The ends were cut back, 2 bases at V and 4 bases at J, with 12 bases in the middle. The V call is TRBV9, the J call TRBJ1-2; a weak D match, TRBD1 (5 bases). The sample here was PBMCs, taken after 24 months of ibrutinib treatment. This TCR derives from a human donor with chronic lymphocytic leukemia. The CDR3 loop reads CASSVFETAYGYTF. DNA for the CDR3: TGTGCCAGCAGCGTTTTCGAGACAGCCTATGGCTACACCTTC.